This TCR beta chain comes out of a study of shared clonotypes between healthy human individuals. Note on this clone: Its antigen is undetermined.

Study findings and constraints: In contrast to clonotypes shared by all four donors, non-shared clonotypes had lower generation probabilities. Larger estimated richness was generally seen in naive subsets than in memory subsets.

Samples underwent the assay at deep level. Sequencing used immunoSEQ multiplex PCR; TCRdb keeps in-frame clones, though not all of them. The data hold hundreds of thousands of clones, with 60% to 75% observed a single time. V lost 5 bases to trimming and J lost 5 bases; unmatched junction nucleotides: 4. CDR3 length equals 13 residues. The germline gives CDR1 SGHNT, CDR2 YYREEE (reference sequence). The J gene is TRBJ1-5, the V gene TRBV5-4; TRBD1 agrees at 7 bases. The receptor was isolated from a woman in her twenties or thirties in good health. Sequencing input: memory CD4+ T cells sorted from blood. The subset is: CD45RA-negative fraction. CDR3 amino acids: CASSSQGDQPQHF. As DNA, the CDR3 is TGTGCCAGCAGTTCCCAGGGGGATCAGCCCCAGCATTTT.